A selection of T cell receptor beta chains follows, all from one sample in a study of graft-versus-host responses after intestinal transplantation. TCRdb's copy holds only in-frame clones and misses some; the assay was immunoSEQ multiplex PCR. In the table there are roughly 98,000 clones, 90% to 95% of which are singletons. These receptors' antigens are unknown. This sample comprised unstimulated CD8+ T cells sorted from spleen or lymph node cells, obtained before transplant. Receptors were obtained from a human donor who was the organ donor for an intestinal transplant. Each CDR3 is given with its conserved first and last residue. A D gene is named only where the DNA matches it firmly. Some rows have no size entry. The others give once, few or many, or a class for an expanded clone.

CASSPGDEQFF | TGTGCCAGCAGTCCGGGGGATGAGCAGTTCTTC | TRBJ2-1 | TRBV2 | . | few
CASILFPVTEAFF | TGTGCCAGCATCCTCTTCCCTGTCACTGAAGCTTTCTTT | TRBJ1-1 | TRBV2 | . | .
CASSTASGEPLEQFF | TGTGCCAGCAGCACCGCTAGCGGGGAGCCCCTTGAGCAGTTCTTC | TRBJ2-1 | TRBV7-9 | TRBD2 | .
CASSPIGGRETQYF | TGTGCCAGCAGCCCAATTGGGGGCCGGGAGACCCAGTACTTC | TRBJ2-5 | TRBV9 | . | .
CAAHNSGGSLGDIQYF | TGTGCCGCCCATAATAGCGGGGGCTCCCTGGGGGACATTCAGTACTTC | TRBJ2-4 | TRBV2 | TRBD2 | .
CASKAPTEGVAFF | TGTGCCAGCAAGGCCCCCACGGAAGGGGTAGCTTTCTTT | TRBJ1-1 | TRBV6-1 | . | .
CAWIEGQGYTEAFF | TGTGCCTGGATCGAGGGACAGGGCTACACTGAAGCTTTCTTT | TRBJ1-1 | TRBV30 | TRBD1 | .
CASRGLGEKLFF | TGTGCCAGCAGGGGGCTAGGTGAAAAACTGTTTTTT | TRBJ1-4 | TRBV15 | TRBD1 | .
CASSPYPAGLAGATQYF | TGTGCCAGCAGCCCTTACCCAGCGGGACTAGCGGGAGCTACGCAGTATTTT | TRBJ2-3 | TRBV7-2 | TRBD2 | once
CASSYYYTDTQYF | TGTGCCAGCAGTTACTACTACACAGATACGCAGTATTTT | TRBJ2-3 | TRBV6-5 | . | .
CASSSLTVAVKYF | TGTGCCAGCAGCAGCTTAACAGTAGCGGTCAAGTACTTC | TRBJ2-7 | TRBV11-2 | . | .
CASSLARYGYTF | TGTGCCAGCAGCTTGGCCAGATATGGCTACACCTTC | TRBJ1-2 | TRBV5-4 | . | .
CASSSTPSSYNSPLHF | TGTGCCAGCTCAAGTACCCCGAGCTCCTATAATTCACCCCTCCACTTT | TRBJ1-6 | TRBV18 | . | .
CASSTGTSGKEQYF | TGTGCCAGCAGTACCGGGACTAGCGGGAAGGAGCAGTACTTC | TRBJ2-7 | TRBV27 | TRBD2 | .
CASSLDSEKLSGANVLTF | TGTGCCAGCAGTCTGGACAGTGAGAAACTCTCTGGGGCCAACGTCCTGACTTTC | TRBJ2-6 | TRBV7-9 | . | .
CASSLRGRYGYTF | TGTGCCAGCAGCTTAAGGGGGCGCTATGGCTACACCTTC | TRBJ1-2 | TRBV7-3 | . | .
CASSSAGTGISGNTIYF | TGTGCCAGCAGTTCCGCCGGGACAGGGATTTCTGGAAACACCATATATTTT | TRBJ1-3 | TRBV27 | TRBD1 | .
CASSHLAGGGPYEQYF | TGCGCCAGCAGCCACTTAGCGGGAGGTGGCCCCTACGAGCAGTACTTC | TRBJ2-7 | TRBV4-1 | TRBD2 | .
CASSLRADEQFF | TGTGCCAGCAGCTTGCGAGCGGATGAGCAGTTCTTC | TRBJ2-1 | TRBV4-2 | . | .
CAWSVGHPGADTQYF | TGTGCCTGGAGTGTGGGCCATCCGGGGGCAGATACGCAGTATTTT | TRBJ2-3 | TRBV30 | . | .
CASSLSGHFAGELFF | TGTGCCAGCAGCTTGTCCGGACACTTCGCCGGGGAGCTGTTTTTT | TRBJ2-2 | TRBV5-4 | . | .
CASTASGARIYNEQFF | TGTGCCAGCACGGCTAGCGGGGCCCGAATTTACAATGAGCAGTTCTTC | TRBJ2-1 | TRBV27 | TRBD2 | .
CASSQDIPGQGLYEQYF | TGTGCCAGCAGCCAAGACATCCCGGGACAGGGCCTATACGAGCAGTACTTC | TRBJ2-7 | TRBV4-2 | TRBD1 | .
CASSQDGSGRDTQYF | TGCGCCAGCAGCCAAGACGGAAGCGGGAGGGATACGCAGTATTTT | TRBJ2-3 | TRBV4-1 | TRBD2 | once
CASSYSGEGLNEQFF | TGTGCCAGCAGTTACTCGGGGGAGGGCCTCAATGAGCAGTTCTTC | TRBJ2-1 | TRBV6-5 | TRBD2 | .
CASSPGGRTEAFF | TGTGCCAGTAGCCCCGGGGGGAGGACTGAAGCTTTCTTT | TRBJ1-1 | TRBV19 | . | .
CASSPGGVNTEAFF | TGTGCCAGCAGCCCAGGAGGGGTGAACACTGAAGCTTTCTTT | TRBJ1-1 | TRBV13 | . | .
CASSRSTGTGAEQYF | TGCGCCAGCAGCCGATCAACCGGGACAGGGGCCGAGCAGTACTTC | TRBJ2-7 | TRBV4-1 | TRBD1 | .
CASSQGYPGGPYEQYF | TGCGCCAGCAGCCAAGGATATCCGGGAGGACCATACGAGCAGTACTTC | TRBJ2-7 | TRBV4-3 | TRBD2 | .
CAISLAGGPEQYF | TGTGCCATCAGTCTAGCGGGAGGTCCCGAGCAGTACTTC | TRBJ2-7 | TRBV10-3 | TRBD2 | .
CASSFGRAAEAFF | TGTGCCAGCAGCTTTGGGAGGGCGGCTGAAGCTTTCTTT | TRBJ1-1 | TRBV11-3 | . | .
CASIPPGQGDADTQYF | TGTGCCAGCATTCCTCCGGGACAGGGTGATGCAGATACGCAGTATTTT | TRBJ2-3 | TRBV2 | TRBD1 | .
CASSVAGGGLISYNEQFF | TGTGCCAGCAGCGTAGCTGGCGGGGGACTAATCTCCTACAATGAGCAGTTCTTC | TRBJ2-1 | TRBV9 | TRBD2 | .
CASSSTGVGETQYF | TGTGCCAGCAGTTCGACAGGGGTGGGAGAGACCCAGTACTTC | TRBJ2-5 | TRBV28 | TRBD1 | .
CASSLVTGARYGYTF | TGCGCCAGCAGCTTGGTTACAGGGGCGCGGTATGGCTACACCTTC | TRBJ1-2 | TRBV5-1 | TRBD1 | .
CASSLLASSYEQYF | TGTGCCAGCAGTTTACTTGCGAGCTCCTACGAGCAGTACTTC | TRBJ2-7 | TRBV27 | . | .
CASSLHLWTGEYEDEQFF | TGTGCCAGCAGTTTACATCTCTGGACAGGGGAATACGAGGATGAGCAGTTCTTC | TRBJ2-1 | TRBV27 | TRBD1 | once
CASSFEGGLGQPQHF | TGTGCCAGCAGTTTTGAGGGGGGGCTGGGGCAGCCCCAGCATTTT | TRBJ1-5 | TRBV27 | . | .
CASSLPGMNTEAFF | TGTGCCAGCAGCCTCCCCGGGATGAACACTGAAGCTTTCTTT | TRBJ1-1 | TRBV7-9 | . | once
CIITGIDDEQFF | TGCATCATAACAGGGATCGACGATGAGCAGTTCTTC | TRBJ2-1 | TRBV29-1 | . | .
CASSVDRQSGDNEQFF | TGTGCCAGCAGCGTAGATCGACAGAGCGGGGACAATGAGCAGTTCTTC | TRBJ2-1 | TRBV9 | TRBD2 | .